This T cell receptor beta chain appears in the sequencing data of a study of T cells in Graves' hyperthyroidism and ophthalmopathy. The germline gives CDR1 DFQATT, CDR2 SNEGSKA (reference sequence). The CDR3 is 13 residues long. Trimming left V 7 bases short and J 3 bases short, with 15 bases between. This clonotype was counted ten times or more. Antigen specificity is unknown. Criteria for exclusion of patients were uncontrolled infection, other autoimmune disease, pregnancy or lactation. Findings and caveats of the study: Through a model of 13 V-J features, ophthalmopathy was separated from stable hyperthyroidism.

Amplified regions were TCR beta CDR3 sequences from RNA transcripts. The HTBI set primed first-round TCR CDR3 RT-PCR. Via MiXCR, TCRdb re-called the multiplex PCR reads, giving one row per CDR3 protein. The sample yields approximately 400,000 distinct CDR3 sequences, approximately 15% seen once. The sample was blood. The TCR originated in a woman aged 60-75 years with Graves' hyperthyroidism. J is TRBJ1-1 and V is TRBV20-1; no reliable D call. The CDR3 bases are TGCAGTGTGTGGAGGTCTTTGGACACTGAAGCTTTCTTT. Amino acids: CSVWRSLDTEAFF.